This TCR beta chain was sequenced for a study of human T cells and chemical hapten exposure. Turning to the study itself: Epicutaneous patch tests delivered 0.01% DPC to the upper back, with evaluation at 6 days. Study results and caveats: Relative to controls, expanded TCRs formed significantly more large CDR3 similarity clusters.

This clonotype was seen a few times. As yet, its antigen is unknown. The CDR3 runs to 16 residues. V was clipped by 0 bases and J by 3 bases, with 14 bases between them. Germline assignment: CDR1 ENHRY and CDR2 SYGVKD. In the library, unique molecular identifiers were attached to individual cDNA molecules. TCRdb used MiXCR to reprocess the RACE reads, holding one entry per CDR3 protein. The data show roughly 130,000 distinct CDR3 sequences, with about 11% seen just once and over 2% held by the top ten. Time point here: patch test 3, about 24 weeks after DPC sensitization. Documented treatment: therapeutic diphenylcyclopropenone sensitization with weekly scalp DPC.

The origin of this receptor is a woman aged 45-65 years with alopecia areata. Some clones in this sample may be carry-over from other donors' samples. The source was whole blood, collected in connection with sensitization to the hapten diphenylcyclopropenone (DPC). This chain joins TRBV10-3 and TRBJ1-2; D is unresolved. This CDR3 reads CAISESMVASHYGYTF. The CDR3 nucleotides are TGTGCCATCAGTGAGTCGATGGTGGCCTCTCACTATGGCTACACCTTC.